The rows below give T cell receptor beta chains drawn from one sample of a study of T-cell reconstitution after alpha-beta-depleted transplantation in children. One entry per CDR3 protein, called by TCRdb with MiXCR from the PCR reads. The sample holds under 140,000 distinct CDR3 sequences, 10% seen once. The sequencing used PBMCs from the stem cell graft donor, collected from the stem cell graft. Source of these receptors: a human donor who donated a stem cell graft to a child with acute lymphoblastic leukemia. Each CDR3 is given with its conserved first and last residue. Fields, in order: J gene, V gene, CDR3 length, CDR3 protein.

>TRBJ2-7|TRBV12-3/TRBV12-4|16
CASSLGPRWKGYEQYF
>TRBJ2-6|TRBV5-1|18
CASSLVVGNVGGANVLTF
>TRBJ2-5|TRBV12-3/TRBV12-4|16
CASSLSGRGNQETQYF
>TRBJ1-2|TRBV7-2|13
CASSPRRAYGYTF
>TRBJ2-5|TRBV7-7|18
CASSLALALAGSEETQYF
>TRBJ1-6|TRBV3-1|14
CASRKQGRGSPLHF
>TRBJ2-7|TRBV18|14
CASSAGTGRGEQYF
>TRBJ2-7|TRBV7-2|13
CASSLGWSDEQYF
>TRBJ2-2|TRBV6-1|14
CASKKDWNTGELFF
>TRBJ1-1|TRBV9|14
CASSPPGRNTEAFF
>TRBJ2-1|TRBV6-2/TRBV6-3|14
CASSYPPTGDEQFF
>TRBJ2-1|TRBV20-1|15
CSARERASSYNEQFF
>TRBJ2-7|TRBV7-8|13
CASSSGVFYEQYF
>TRBJ2-5|TRBV15|14
CATKVAGYQETQYF
>TRBJ2-1|TRBV7-2|15
CASSLTRDNYNEQFF
>TRBJ2-1|TRBV20-1|15
CSARSPHGRNDEQFF
>TRBJ2-1|TRBV5-1|15
CASSLIGQGVGEQFF
>TRBJ1-5|TRBV7-9|14
CASSPRDSFQPQHF
>TRBJ1-2|TRBV4-3|15
CASSQFSGQGYGYTF
>TRBJ1-3|TRBV7-2|14
CASSYRQGGNTIYF
>TRBJ2-1|TRBV29-1|14
CSVEGLGNGSEQFF
>TRBJ2-1|TRBV7-2|12
CASSLYANEQFF
>TRBJ2-1|TRBV12-3/TRBV12-4|17
CASSALRLAASYNEQFF
>TRBJ2-2|TRBV21-1|15
CASSKPGPSTGELFF
>TRBJ2-7|TRBV9|15
CASSVAAGGPREQYF
>TRBJ1-5|TRBV6-5|15
CASSPYRGDNQPQHF
>TRBJ2-3|TRBV10-3|15
CAISSAGGSTDTQYF
>TRBJ2-5|TRBV7-2|16
CASSQGGLAGGETQYF
>TRBJ2-3|TRBV5-1|14
CASSPGQNTDTQYF
>TRBJ2-3|TRBV20-1|15
CSASKLAGGGDTQYF
>TRBJ2-1|TRBV7-7|15
CASSLEGRGDNEQFF
>TRBJ1-2|TRBV19|16
CATRPGTGRVGYGYTF
>TRBJ1-6|TRBV3-1|14
CASSPGQGRSPLHF
>TRBJ2-5|TRBV7-2|13
CASSPSGGETQYF
>TRBJ1-5|TRBV27|14
CASSLWGDNQPQHF
>TRBJ2-7|TRBV20-1|16
CSAPLSGALGNDEQYF
>TRBJ2-5|TRBV7-2|14
CASSSAGQGETQYF
>TRBJ2-5|TRBV12-3/TRBV12-4|14
CASSFRDGGETQYF
>TRBJ2-7|TRBV6-5|14
CASSYRLESYEQYF
>TRBJ2-7|TRBV4-2|14
CASSHPGSSYEQYF
>TRBJ2-1|TRBV6-9|17
CAASYWNSGSASNEQFF
>TRBJ2-1|TRBV11-2|13
CASSFRAYNEQFF
>TRBJ2-1|TRBV20-1|16
CSARDLSRGMDNEQFF
>TRBJ2-2|TRBV6-4|14
CASSTGSNTGELFF
>TRBJ1-2|TRBV5-6|15
CASSSGTQMRWGYTF
>TRBJ2-7|TRBV4-2|16
CASSPGAGGLQYEQYF
>TRBJ2-2|TRBV29-1|12
CSVDPATGELFF
>TRBJ2-7|TRBV12-3/TRBV12-4|13
CASSLVGRYEQYF
>TRBJ1-1|TRBV7-7|13
CASSLRLNTEAFF
>TRBJ2-7|TRBV12-3/TRBV12-4|16
CASSPGPTVISYEQYF
>TRBJ2-7|TRBV7-9|14
CASSLATGIHEQYF
>TRBJ2-7|TRBV5-1|14
CASSFQRTSYEQYF